The next 23 T cell receptor beta chains were all read from a single sample in a study of blood T cell repertoires in COVID-19. Measured with immunoSEQ multiplex PCR; TCRdb has only the in-frame clones, and not every one. The table has 380,000 or so clones, roughly nine tenths seen once. Specimen: peripheral blood. All receptors derive from a man in his forties or fifties with acute or convalescent COVID-19.

This sequence joins TRBV10-1 and TRBJ2-7; 7 bases line up with TRBD1. Germline trimming cut 4 bases from V and 8 bases from J; bases unmatched to any gene: 23. Germline V CDR1 and CDR2: WNHNN, SYGVQD (reference sequence). CDR3 length equals 18 residues. CDR3 sequence reads: CASSVIRLGDRVSTQQYF. DNA for the CDR3: TGCGCCAGCAGTGTGATACGGTTAGGAGACAGGGTAAGTACGCAGCAGTACTTC.

The genes are TRBV24-1 and TRBJ2-3, with 10 bases identical to TRBD1. The CDR3 runs 15 residues. Germline V gene lookup returns CDR1 KGHDR and CDR2 SFDVKD. J lost 2 bases, V lost 5 bases, and 3 bases had no gene match. In DNA, the CDR3 is TGTGCCACCAGTGGCGGACAGGGGGACACAGATACGCAGTATTTT. It yields the protein CATSGGQGDTDTQYF.

The chain employs TRBV6-5 and TRBJ2-1; D is unresolved. The CDR3 is 13 amino acids. Germline V gene data show CDR1 as MNHEY and CDR2 as SVGAGI. V was shortened by 6 bases and J by 10 bases, with 16 bases between the two germline ends. The CDR3 sequence is CASRRDLVGEQFF. The CDR3 DNA reads as TGTGCCAGCAGGCGTGATCTAGTTGGGGAGCAGTTCTTC.

The chain links TRBV5-8 to TRBJ2-7; 7 bases match TRBD1. The J segment lost 1 base and the V segment lost 6 bases, leaving 10 bases of the junction unmatched. The CDR3 covers 15 residues. In germline, CDR1 is SGHTS, CDR2 YDEGEE. The CDR3 DNA is TGTGCCAGCACATGGTTCGGGACAGTATCCTACGAGCAGTACTTC. This translates into CASTWFGTVSYEQYF. The variable domain in full, completed from reference TRBV5-8 and TRBJ2-7, reads EAGVTQSPTHLIKTRGQQATLRCSPISGHTSVYWYQQALGLGLQFLLWYDEGEERNRGNFPPRFSGRQFPNYSSELNVNALELEDSALYLCASTWFGTVSYEQYFGPGTRLTVT.

The V and J genes are TRBV2 and TRBJ2-3; 7 bases are a match to TRBD2. From germline, CDR1 is SNHLY and CDR2 FYNNEI. V dropped 6 bases and J dropped 4; count of bases not matched to a gene: 13. CDR3 size: 16 residues. Here the CDR3 reads CASSHGRTVGADTQYF. The CDR3 nucleotides are TGTGCCAGCAGCCACGGGAGGACGGTGGGGGCAGATACGCAGTATTTT.

The chain carries TRBV19 and TRBJ2-7; D unclear. Between the trimmed V and J ends, which lost 3 bases and 3 bases, there was a span of 12 bases. The CDR3 spans 14 residues. CDR1 is LNHDA, CDR2 SQIVND, per germline (reference sequence). DNA for the CDR3: TGTGCCAGTAGTATTGGTGGGTACTACTACGAGCAGTACTTC. Protein sequence: CASSIGGYYYEQYF.

V is TRBV4-3 and J is TRBJ2-3, with D possibly TRBD2 on 5 matching bases. The germline V and J ends were trimmed by 4 bases and 5 bases, with 10 bases remaining between them. The CDR3 runs 13 residues. Germline values: CDR1 LGHNA, CDR2 YSLEER. The CDR3 nucleotides read TGCGCCAGCAGCCGACGGACTGTAGATACGCAGTATTTT. Translation: CASSRRTVDTQYF.

This clone was counted a single time. The chain has TRBV19 and TRBJ2-7, with 12 nucleotides matching TRBD2. This CDR3 comprises 14 residues. Germline CDR1 reads LNHDA; CDR2 reads SQIVND (reference sequence). J gave up 4 bases and V 5 bases, and 3 bases lay outside the gene matches. The CDR3, as DNA: TGTGCCAGTAGTTTTCTAGCGGGAGGGTACGAGCAGTACTTC. Residues: CASSFLAGGYEQYF.

The chain is built from TRBV5-4 and TRBJ2-1; a weak D match, TRBD1 (5 bases). This CDR3 region has 13 residues. Germline V CDR1 and CDR2: SGHNT, YYREEE (reference sequence). The V end lost 4 bases, the J end lost 9 bases, and 14 bases lay between the germline ends. CDR3 amino acids: CASSEGWGSEQFF. In DNA, the CDR3 is TGTGCCAGCAGCGAAGGTTGGGGCAGTGAGCAGTTCTTC. Variable domain in full (rest from reference TRBV5-4 and TRBJ2-1): ETGVTQSPTHLIKTRGQQVTLRCSSQSGHNTVSWYQQALGQGPQFIFQYYREEENGRGNFPPRFSGLQFPNYSSELNVNALELDDSALYLCASSEGWGSEQFFGPGTRLTVL.

The chain uses TRBV7-3 and TRBJ1-6; no reliable D call. V gave up 1 base and J gave up 7 bases, with 8 bases separating them. CDR1 is SGHTA and CDR2 is FQGTGA in the germline V gene. The CDR3 loop spans 14 amino acids. The chain's CDR3 is CASSLSYGNSPLHF. As DNA, the CDR3 is TGTGCCAGCAGCTTAAGTTACGGGAATTCACCCCTCCACTTT.

V and J are TRBV27 and TRBJ2-5; 14 bases line up with TRBD2. The junction had 10 bases not matched to a gene; V was cut back by 3 bases and J by 4 bases. Per germline, CDR1 MNHEY and CDR2 SMNVEV (reference sequence). This CDR3 spans 18 amino acids. The CDR3 is CASSFFGLAGGPGETQYF. As DNA, the CDR3 is TGTGCCAGCAGTTTTTTTGGACTAGCGGGAGGCCCCGGAGAGACCCAGTACTTC.

This chain connects TRBV4-1 to TRBJ2-1, with 11 bases aligning to TRBD2. This CDR3 contains 17 residues. V shed 4 bases and J 5 bases; nucleotides not matched to a gene: 10. Germline loops: CDR1 MGHRA, CDR2 YSYEKL. CDR3 loop: CASSPSSGRTRDNEQFF. The CDR3 DNA follows: TGCGCCAGCAGCCCATCTAGCGGGAGGACGCGGGACAATGAGCAGTTCTTC.

V gene TRBV12-3 or TRBV12-4 combines with J gene TRBJ1-1; D not certain. The CDR3 is made up of 11 amino acids. Trimming cost V 1 base and J 11 bases, with 8 bases left between them. CDR3 sequence: CASSLGPGAFF. The CDR3 nucleotides read TGTGCCAGCAGTTTAGGGCCGGGTGCTTTCTTT.

The CDR3 sequence is CASSGGGADTQYF. The CDR3 DNA reads as TGTGCCAGCAGCGGAGGGGGCGCCGATACGCAGTATTTT. V gene TRBV5-6 combines with J gene TRBJ2-3, with a possible D match to TRBD1 (7 bases). V dropped 4 bases and J dropped 6 bases, with 12 bases sitting between them. The germline V gene encodes CDR1 SGHDT and CDR2 YYEEEE. The CDR3 consists of 13 residues.

The chain carries TRBV13 and TRBJ1-4, with TRBD1 identical over 9 bases. The V gene end was trimmed by 5 bases and the J gene end by 7 bases; junction bases not matched to a gene: 8. Looked up from germline, CDR1 is PRHDT and CDR2 is FYEKMQ (reference sequence). CDR3 size: 15 residues. The CDR3, as DNA: TGTGCCAGCAGCCACAGGGGGCAGGGAAGTGAAAAACTGTTTTTT. Its protein product is CASSHRGQGSEKLFF.

The V call is TRBV6-5, the J call TRBJ2-1, with a weak D call TRBD2 (5 bases). Looked up from germline, CDR1 is MNHEY and CDR2 is SVGAGI. The CDR3 runs 13 residues. V lost 3 bases, J lost 10 bases, and 13 bases lay in between. The CDR3 here is CASSYGSEGEQFF. CDR3 DNA sequence: TGTGCCAGCAGTTATGGGTCAGAGGGAGAGCAGTTCTTC.

The chain combines TRBV27 with TRBJ2-4, with D hard to call. V lost 3 bases to trimming and J lost 7 bases, with 4 bases between them. CDR3 length equals 11 residues. Germline assignment: CDR1 MNHEY and CDR2 SMNVEV (reference sequence). CDR3 region: CASSFGNIQYF. The DNA of the CDR3 is TGTGCCAGCAGTTTCGGGAACATTCAGTACTTC.

This rearrangement joins TRBV5-5 to TRBJ2-7, with 9 nucleotides matching TRBD2. V lost 3 bases and J lost 5; bases outside the gene matches: 6. This CDR3 contains 14 residues. The germline V gene encodes CDR1 SGHKS and CDR2 YYEKEE (reference sequence). The CDR3 DNA reads TGTGCCAGCAGCTCGAGCGGGGGGCGGGACGAGCAGTACTTC. It yields the protein CASSSSGGRDEQYF.

The chain has TRBV7-3 and TRBJ2-1; TRBD2 aligns across 10 bases. This CDR3 is 16 amino acids long. The germline CDR1 and CDR2 sequences are SGHTA and FQGTGA. The ends lost 4 bases at V and 4 bases at J; junction bases unmatched: 7. The CDR3 DNA sequence: TGTGCCAGCAGCTCTACCCCGGGACTAGCGTACAATGAGCAGTTCTTC. Its protein product is CASSSTPGLAYNEQFF.

V gene TRBV7-9 combines with J gene TRBJ2-3; TRBD2 matches 11 bases. V shed 0 bases, J shed 7 bases, and the junction held 6 bases outside the gene matches. The length of the CDR3 is 16 residues. Germline CDR1 is SEHNR and CDR2 is FQNEAQ (reference sequence). The CDR3 loop is CASSLARSGGGNTQYF. The CDR3 DNA is TGTGCCAGCAGCTTAGCGCGTAGCGGGGGGGGAAATACGCAGTATTTT.

The chain is built from TRBV6-9 and TRBJ2-2, with unresolved D. There are 16 residues in the CDR3. Trimming cost V 2 bases and J 4 bases, with 14 bases left between them. Germline CDR1 and CDR2: MNHGY and SVAAGI. The CDR3 is CASSYLSSPGTGELFF. The CDR3, as DNA: TGTGCCAGCAGTTATCTATCTAGTCCGGGCACCGGGGAGCTGTTTTTT.

The chain combines TRBV24-1 with TRBJ1-5; possibly TRBD1 for D (6 bases). CDR3 length equals 18 residues. The germline V and J ends were trimmed by 9 bases and 6 bases, with 29 bases remaining between them. CDR1 and CDR2 (germline): KGHDR, SFDVKD. CDR3 sequence reads: CATPPSYAGAHNGQPQHF. CDR3 nucleotides: TGTGCCACCCCGCCGTCGTATGCAGGGGCCCACAACGGTCAGCCCCAGCATTTT.

The rearrangement joins TRBV4-2 to TRBJ2-7; D gene ambiguous. Germline V lookup: CDR1 LGHNA, CDR2 YNFKEQ. V was shortened by 7 bases and J by 0 bases, with 16 bases between the two germline ends. The CDR3 totals 15 residues. The CDR3 sequence: CASKSEAVGSYEQYF. The CDR3 region has the DNA TGTGCCAGCAAAAGTGAGGCAGTAGGCTCCTACGAGCAGTACTTC.